These 18 T cell receptor beta chains were sequenced from one sample in a study of blood T cells in healthy people across ages. Together with a sample-barcoded 5' primer, a J-beta primer mix was included in a second PCR lasting 7 to 11 cycles. TCRdb ran MiXCR on the 5' RACE reads and lists one entry per CDR3 protein. This sample has 600,000 or so distinct CDR3 sequences; about 30% occur once, and the top ten carry around a sixth. The sample consisted of blood. These receptor sequences come from a woman older than 75 in good health.

V gene TRBV4-2 combines with J gene TRBJ2-1; TRBD2 is a possible D gene (6 bases). Looked up from germline, CDR1 is LGHNA and CDR2 is YNFKEQ. V lost 0 bases to trimming and J lost 2 bases, with 11 bases between them. The CDR3 spans 16 residues. The CDR3 is CASSQDPAGAYNEQFF. DNA of the CDR3: TGTGCCAGCAGCCAAGATCCAGCGGGTGCCTACAATGAGCAGTTCTTC.

This clonotype was found once. The chain links TRBV30 to TRBJ2-7; either TRBD1 or TRBD2 may supply D (5 bases each). This CDR3 contains 12 residues. V was shortened by 7 bases and J by 0 bases, with 10 bases between the two germline ends. Germline assignment: CDR1 GTSNPN and CDR2 SVGIG (reference sequence). Written as DNA, the CDR3 is TGTGCCTTGGACGGGGCCTCCTACGAGCAGTACTTC. The encoded protein is CALDGASYEQYF.

This clonotype was picked up many times. V usage is TRBV5-1 and J usage is TRBJ2-1; D unresolved. Germline V gene sequence: CDR1 SGHRS, CDR2 YFSETQ. This CDR3 contains 16 residues. The V and J ends lost 0 bases and 4 bases respectively, with 14 bases between them. The CDR3 DNA is TGCGCCAGCAGCTTGGAGGCCTATTCAAAATACAATGAGCAGTTCTTC. Protein sequence: CASSLEAYSKYNEQFF. Together with reference TRBV5-1 and TRBJ2-1, the CDR3 gives the full variable domain: KAGVTQTPRYLIKTRGQQVTLSCSPISGHRSVSWYQQTPGQGLQFLFEYFSETQRNKGNFPGRFSGRQFSNSRSEMNVSTLELGDSALYLCASSLEAYSKYNEQFFGPGTRLTVL.

Here the CDR3 reads CSVEGLATSEQYF. The DNA of the CDR3 is TGCAGCGTTGAAGGGCTAGCTACGAGCGAGCAGTACTTC. The rearrangement joins TRBV29-1 to TRBJ2-7; tentative D call: TRBD2 (5 bases). This CDR3 is 13 amino acids long. The V gene's germline CDR1 is SQVTM and CDR2 ANQGSEA. V lost 1 base and J 6 bases, leaving 13 bases between the germline ends.

The genes are TRBV11-3 and TRBJ2-1, with 7 bases fitting TRBD2. This CDR3 has 17 residues. Germline CDR1 and CDR2: SGHNT and YENEEA. The V and J ends lost 0 bases and 9 bases, in that order; junction bases with no gene match: 14. Here the CDR3 DNA reads TGTGCCAGCAGCTTAGATCTGGGCGGGGGACTTTCGAGTGAGCAGTTCTTC. This translates into CASSLDLGGGLSSEQFF. Full variable domain (missing parts from reference TRBV11-3 and TRBJ2-1): EAGVVQSPRYKIIEKKQPVAFWCNPISGHNTLYWYLQNLGQGPELLIRYENEEAVDDSQLPKDRFSAERLKGVDSTLKIQPAELGDSAVYLCASSLDLGGGLSSEQFFGPGTRLTVL.

This clonotype was recorded at least ten times. CDR3 bases: TGCAGCGTTGAAGATGTCCTAGCGGGTGAGACCCAGTACTTC. This encodes CSVEDVLAGETQYF. This chain uses TRBV29-1 with TRBJ2-5; 8 bases agree with TRBD2. The germline V gene has CDR1 SQVTM and CDR2 ANQGSEA. After removal of 0 bases from V and 5 bases from J, the junction contained 5 bases not matched to a gene. This CDR3 is 14 amino acids long.

To note about this clonotype: A read error may be the cause here, since a much bigger clone is one base away. This chain links TRBV7-9 with TRBJ2-3; 9 nucleotides align to TRBD2. V shed 7 bases and J 3 bases; nucleotides not matched to a gene: 8. Germline CDR1 and CDR2: SEHNR and FQNEAQ (reference sequence). The CDR3 covers 15 residues. In DNA, the CDR3 is TGTGCCAGCAACCCCATTGCGGGGGGGACAGATACGCAGTATTTT. Its translation: CASNPIAGGTDTQYF.

V usage is TRBV4-1 and J usage is TRBJ2-7; the match to TRBD2 covers 11 bases. Germline V lookup: CDR1 MGHRA, CDR2 YSYEKL. This CDR3 contains 16 residues. With 0 bases clipped from V and 4 bases from J, the junction kept 5 bases outside the gene matches. Here the CDR3 reads CASSQEPSGGKYEQYF. The DNA for the CDR3 is TGCGCCAGCAGCCAAGAGCCTAGCGGGGGGAAATACGAGCAGTACTTC.

This clonotype was detected ten times or more. This rearrangement joins TRBV20-1 to TRBJ1-3; D perhaps matches TRBD1 (5 bases). The CDR3 is made up of 16 amino acids. Per the germline V gene, CDR1 is DFQATT and CDR2 is SNEGSKA (reference sequence). V was trimmed by 0 bases and J by 0 bases, leaving 12 bases between them. The CDR3 DNA is TGCAGTGCTAGAGAGGGGGTCCGCTACTCTGGAAACACCATATATTTT. Translated, it gives CSAREGVRYSGNTIYF.

The chain uses TRBV20-1 and TRBJ2-1; 8 nucleotides agree with TRBD2. The CDR3 sequence is 14 residues long. CDR1 DFQATT and CDR2 SNEGSKA come from the germline V gene (reference sequence). CDR3 in amino acids: CRTERSGSGNEQFF. CDR3 bases: TGCAGGACCGAAAGAAGCGGGAGTGGCAATGAGCAGTTCTTC.

The rearrangement joins TRBV7-3 to TRBJ2-1; 11 nucleotides match TRBD2. The CDR3 is 19 residues long. Trimming removed 5 bases from V and 0 bases from J; junction bases left unmatched: 12. Per the germline V gene, CDR1 is SGHTA and CDR2 is FQGTGA. CDR3 in amino acids: CASSPQPSGGTISYNEQFF. CDR3 DNA: TGTGCCAGCAGCCCTCAGCCTAGCGGGGGGACGATCTCCTACAATGAGCAGTTCTTC.

This clonotype was recorded many times. V and J are TRBV27 and TRBJ2-7, with a possible D match to TRBD1 (6 bases). V was cut by 5 bases and J by 0 bases, with 14 bases left in between. The CDR3 has 15 residues. CDR1 is MNHEY and CDR2 is SMNVEV in the germline V gene (reference sequence). CDR3 residues: CASSPRQESSYEQYF. For the CDR3, the DNA is TGTGCCAGCAGTCCCAGACAGGAGTCCTCCTACGAGCAGTACTTC.

This clonotype was counted between two and nine times. This chain links TRBV5-5 with TRBJ2-5; no definite D call. The length of the CDR3 is 13 residues. Per the germline V gene, CDR1 is SGHKS and CDR2 is YYEKEE (reference sequence). The V end lost 0 bases, the J end lost 11 bases, and 14 bases lay between the germline ends. CDR3 sequence (DNA): TGTGCCAGCAGCTTGGCACCCCACAATGAGCAGTACTTC. Translating it yields CASSLAPHNEQYF.

This clonotype was observed a few times. Given a much more abundant clone one base away, this may be a read error. This rearrangement joins TRBV6-2 or TRBV6-3 to TRBJ2-7; the D is unclear. The CDR3 runs 13 residues. Trimming stripped 6 bases from V and 3 bases from J, with 12 bases between. Germline CDR1 MNHEY, CDR2 SVGEGT. Here the CDR3 DNA reads TGTGCCAGCAGGTACGCGACGTACTACGAGCAGTACTTC. It yields the protein CASRYATYYEQYF.

This clonotype was counted a few times. CDR3 region: CSAPRTPEAFF. The CDR3 coding sequence is TGCAGTGCTCCCCGGACGCCTGAAGCTTTCTTT. The chain recombines TRBV20-1 with TRBJ1-1, with D unclear. CDR3 length equals 11 residues. V dropped 5 bases and J dropped 6 bases, with 10 bases sitting between them. Germline lookup yields CDR1 DFQATT and CDR2 SNEGSKA (reference sequence).

This clonotype was observed many times. The J gene is TRBJ2-5, the V gene TRBV2; no definite D call. Trimming shortened V by 5 bases and J by 4 bases, and 11 bases separated the two germline ends. Germline V gene data show CDR1 as SNHLY and CDR2 as FYNNEI. The CDR3 is made up of 13 amino acids. The CDR3 loop reads CASSSGRAETQYF. CDR3 DNA: TGTGCCAGCAGTTCTGGTAGGGCAGAGACCCAGTACTTC.

V is TRBV7-8 and J is TRBJ2-1; 9 bases map to TRBD1. J gave up 7 bases and V 5 bases, and 12 bases lay outside the gene matches. CDR1 and CDR2 from the germline V gene are SGHVS and FQNEAQ. The CDR3 length is 16 residues. As DNA, the CDR3 is TGTGCCAGCAGCGAAATCCGGGACAGGGCTCGTAATGAGCAGTTCTTC. Its translation is CASSEIRDRARNEQFF.

This clonotype was found many times. The rearrangement joins TRBV10-3 to TRBJ2-6, with 7 bases lining up with TRBD1. The trim removed 7 bases at V and 1 base at J, leaving 7 bases unmatched. CDR1 and CDR2 from the germline V gene are ENHRY and SYGVKD. The CDR3 is made up of 16 amino acids. This chain's CDR3 is CAITDTGASGANVLTF. The CDR3 region has the DNA TGTGCCATCACAGATACAGGGGCATCTGGGGCCAACGTCCTGACTTTC.